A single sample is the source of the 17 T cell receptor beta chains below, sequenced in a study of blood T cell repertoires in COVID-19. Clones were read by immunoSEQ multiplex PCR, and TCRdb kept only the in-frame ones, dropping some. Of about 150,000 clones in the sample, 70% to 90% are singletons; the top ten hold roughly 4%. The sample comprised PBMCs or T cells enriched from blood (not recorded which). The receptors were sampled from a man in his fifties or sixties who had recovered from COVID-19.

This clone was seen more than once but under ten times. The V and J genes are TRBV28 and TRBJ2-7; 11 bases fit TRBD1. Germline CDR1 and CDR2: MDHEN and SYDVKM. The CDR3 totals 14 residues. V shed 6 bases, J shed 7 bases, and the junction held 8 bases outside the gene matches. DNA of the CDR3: TGTGCCAGCAGCCTCGGACAGGGGGCGGTGGAGCAGTACGTC. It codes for CASSLGQGAVEQYV.

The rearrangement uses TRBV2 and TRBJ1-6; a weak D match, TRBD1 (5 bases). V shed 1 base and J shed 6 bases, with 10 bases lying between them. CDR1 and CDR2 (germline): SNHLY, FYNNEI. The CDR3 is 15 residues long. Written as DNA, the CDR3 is TGTGCCAGCAGTGAAGGCCTCAGGGCTAATTCACCCCTCCACTTT. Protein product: CASSEGLRANSPLHF.

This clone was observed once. The CDR3 DNA reads TGTGCCAGCTCACCTGGCAAAAGCTACACCTTC. It specifies CASSPGKSYTF. The chain couples TRBV18 to TRBJ1-2; D not resolved. V lost 3 bases and J lost 9, with 8 bases in between. Per germline, CDR1 KGHSH and CDR2 LQKENI. The CDR3 length is 11 residues.

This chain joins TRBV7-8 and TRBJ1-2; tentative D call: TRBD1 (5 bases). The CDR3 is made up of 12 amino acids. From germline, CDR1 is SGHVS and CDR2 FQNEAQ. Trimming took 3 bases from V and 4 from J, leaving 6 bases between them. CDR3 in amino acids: CASSLTAYGYTF. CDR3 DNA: TGTGCCAGCAGCTTGACAGCCTATGGCTACACCTTC.

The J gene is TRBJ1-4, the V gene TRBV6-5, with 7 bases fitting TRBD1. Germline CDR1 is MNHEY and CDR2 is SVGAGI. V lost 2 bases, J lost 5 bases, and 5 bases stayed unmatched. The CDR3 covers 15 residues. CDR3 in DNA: TGTGCCAGCAGTTACGCCGGGACAGAGAATGAAAAACTGTTTTTT. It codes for CASSYAGTENEKLFF.

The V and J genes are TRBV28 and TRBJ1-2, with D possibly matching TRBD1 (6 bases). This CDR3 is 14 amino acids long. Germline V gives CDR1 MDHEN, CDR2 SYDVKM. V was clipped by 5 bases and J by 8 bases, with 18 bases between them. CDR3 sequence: CASSLLQGTQGYTF. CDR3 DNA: TGTGCCAGCAGTCTACTACAGGGTACCCAGGGCTACACCTTC.

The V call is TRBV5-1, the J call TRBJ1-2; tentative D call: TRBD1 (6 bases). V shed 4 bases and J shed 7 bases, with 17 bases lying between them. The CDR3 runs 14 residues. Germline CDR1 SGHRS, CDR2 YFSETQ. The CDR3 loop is CASSPAGGARGYTF. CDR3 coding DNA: TGCGCCAGCAGCCCCGCGGGGGGGGCTCGTGGCTACACCTTC.

CDR3 residues: CATSDPPYNEQFF. The CDR3 bases are TGTGCCACCAGTGATCCCCCTTACAATGAGCAGTTCTTC. The chain joins TRBV24-1 to TRBJ2-1; D gene uncertain. The length of the CDR3 is 13 residues. V lost 3 bases to trimming and J lost 4 bases, with 6 bases between them. Per germline, CDR1 KGHDR and CDR2 SFDVKD.

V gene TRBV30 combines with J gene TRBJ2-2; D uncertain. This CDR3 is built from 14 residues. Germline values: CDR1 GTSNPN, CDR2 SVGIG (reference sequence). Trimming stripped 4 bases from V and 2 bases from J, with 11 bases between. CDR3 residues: CAWTRQTNTGELFF. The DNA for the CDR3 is TGTGCCTGGACCAGGCAGACAAACACCGGGGAGCTGTTTTTT.

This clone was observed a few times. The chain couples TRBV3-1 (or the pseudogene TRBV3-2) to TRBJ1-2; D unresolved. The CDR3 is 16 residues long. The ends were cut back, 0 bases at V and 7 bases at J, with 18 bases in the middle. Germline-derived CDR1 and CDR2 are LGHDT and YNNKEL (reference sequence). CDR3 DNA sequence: TGTGCCAGCAGCCAAGATCACGGGGAAACGCGGGCTGGCTACACCTTC. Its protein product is CASSQDHGETRAGYTF.

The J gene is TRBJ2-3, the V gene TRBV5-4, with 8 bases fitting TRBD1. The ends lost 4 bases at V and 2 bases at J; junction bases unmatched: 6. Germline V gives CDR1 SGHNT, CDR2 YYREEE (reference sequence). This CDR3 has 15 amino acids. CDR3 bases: TGTGCCAGCAGCATGGACAGGGCACCCACAGATACGCAGTATTTT. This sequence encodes CASSMDRAPTDTQYF.

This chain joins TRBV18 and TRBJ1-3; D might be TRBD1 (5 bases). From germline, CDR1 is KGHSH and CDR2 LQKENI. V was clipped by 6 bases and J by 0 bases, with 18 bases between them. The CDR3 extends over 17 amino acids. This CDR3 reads CASSPGTGSSSGNTIYF. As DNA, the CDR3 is TGTGCCAGCTCGCCCGGTACAGGTTCGTCCTCTGGAAACACCATATATTTT.

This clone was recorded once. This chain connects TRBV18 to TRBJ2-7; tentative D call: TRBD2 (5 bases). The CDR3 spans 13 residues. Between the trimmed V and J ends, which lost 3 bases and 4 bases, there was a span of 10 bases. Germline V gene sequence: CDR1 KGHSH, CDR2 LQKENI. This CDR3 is CASSPGLDYEQYF. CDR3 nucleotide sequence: TGTGCCAGCTCACCCGGACTGGATTACGAGCAGTACTTC.

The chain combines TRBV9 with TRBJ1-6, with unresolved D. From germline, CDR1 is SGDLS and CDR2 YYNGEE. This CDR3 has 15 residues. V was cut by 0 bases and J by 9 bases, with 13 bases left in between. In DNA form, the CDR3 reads TGTGCCAGCAGCGTAGAGGCGGGGTTTGGTTCACCCCTCCACTTT. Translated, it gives CASSVEAGFGSPLHF.

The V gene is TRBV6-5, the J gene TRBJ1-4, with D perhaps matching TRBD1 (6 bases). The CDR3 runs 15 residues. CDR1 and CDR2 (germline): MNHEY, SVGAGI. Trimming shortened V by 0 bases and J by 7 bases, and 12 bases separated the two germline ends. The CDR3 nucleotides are TGTGCCAGCAGTTACTCTTACAGGGCGAGTGAAAAACTGTTTTTT. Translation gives CASSYSYRASEKLFF.

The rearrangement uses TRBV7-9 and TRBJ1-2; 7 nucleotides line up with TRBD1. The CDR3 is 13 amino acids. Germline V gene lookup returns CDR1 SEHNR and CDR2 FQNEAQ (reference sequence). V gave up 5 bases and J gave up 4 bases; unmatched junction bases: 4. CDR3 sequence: CASSTTGAYGYTF. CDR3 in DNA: TGTGCCAGCAGCACAACAGGGGCCTATGGCTACACCTTC.

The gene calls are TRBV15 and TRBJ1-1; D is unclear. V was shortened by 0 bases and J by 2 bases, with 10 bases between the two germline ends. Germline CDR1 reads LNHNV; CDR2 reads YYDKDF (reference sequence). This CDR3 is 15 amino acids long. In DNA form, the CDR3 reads TGTGCCACCAGCAGAGATCTTCAAGCTAACACTGAAGCTTTCTTT. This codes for CATSRDLQANTEAFF.